This T cell receptor (beta chain) was obtained from a study of blood T cell repertoires in COVID-19. Study-level information: Both acute and convalescent COVID-19 samples were obtained from the United States, Italy and Spain. From T cells, B-cell-depleted T cells, or PBMCs came the material, which was cDNA or gDNA.

There are 16 residues in the CDR3. Germline CDR1 is LNHDA and CDR2 is SQIVND (reference sequence). The V end was cut by 7 bases, the J end by 1 base, with 19 bases between. Authors' processing steps: Quantification of nucleated cells was approximated via reference gene primer amplification. The method was immunoSEQ multiplex PCR; TCRdb's version includes in-frame clones alone and lacks a portion of them. That table supplies the V and J calls and clone size; D and trimming were determined from the DNA. The table lists more than 250,000 clones, roughly nine tenths of them singletons. The receptor comes from a young man with active or convalescent COVID-19. This rearrangement joins TRBV19 to TRBJ1-1; no firm D call. Sequenced material: peripheral blood. The CDR3 protein is CASTRVGDYPNTEAFF. The CDR3 DNA sequence: TGTGCCAGTACCCGCGTCGGGGATTACCCGAACACTGAAGCTTTCTTT.